This TCR beta chain was sequenced for a study of cytomegalovirus exposure and HLA in healthy donors. Study as a whole: An earlier analysis found fewer than 140 million unique TCR beta sequences from roughly 170 million T cells. Study results and limitations: A prior analysis recorded that most TCR beta V segments were productive about 87% or about 30% of the time. DRB1 showed the most TCR associations and HLA-C the fewest in a later analysis, as rates varied by HLA locus.

A multiplex PCR was run with 60 Vbeta primers and 13 Jbeta primers. Method: immunoSEQ multiplex PCR; TCRdb's copy keeps in-frame clones and lacks some. The table shows 140,000 to 150,000 clones, with roughly 80% occurring only once. About this clone itself: The antigen is not known.

The receptor comes from a middle-aged woman in good health and CMV-seropositive. Input material: PBMCs.

Here the CDR3 DNA reads TGTGCCAGCAGTTCCAGGGGGCAAGATAACAATCAGCCCCAGCATTTT. Translating it yields CASSSRGQDNNQPQHF. The chain is built from TRBV2 and TRBJ1-5; 8 bases line up with TRBD1. CDR3 length: 16 amino acids. The V gene end was trimmed by 5 bases and the J gene end by 3 bases; junction bases not matched to a gene: 9. The germline V gene has CDR1 SNHLY and CDR2 FYNNEI.